This TCR beta chain was identified during a study of blood T cell repertoires in COVID-19. The method was immunoSEQ multiplex PCR; TCRdb's version includes in-frame clones alone and lacks a portion of them. The profile shows around 270,000 clones, 84% of them singletons. The CDR3 covers 13 residues. The V gene lost 3 bases and the J gene lost 4 bases, with 12 bases spanning the gap. Germline lookup yields CDR1 GTSNPN and CDR2 SVGIG (reference sequence). The V and J genes are TRBV30 and TRBJ1-1, with a weak D call TRBD1 (5 bases). The sequence was collected from a woman aged 40 to 55 who had recovered from COVID-19. The sequencing input was peripheral blood. CDR3 sequence reads: CAWSIDRGTEAFF. Here the CDR3 DNA reads TGTGCCTGGAGCATAGACAGAGGCACTGAAGCTTTCTTT.